This T cell receptor beta chain derives from a study of blood T cell repertoires in COVID-19. The wider study: T cells, B-cell-depleted T cells, or PBMCs provided the cDNA or gDNA that served as material.

The germline V gene has CDR1 LGHNA and CDR2 YNFKEQ. CDR3 size: 13 residues. V was trimmed by 1 base and J by 7 bases, leaving 10 bases between them. Sequencing was performed with immunoSEQ multiplex PCR; in TCRdb, only in-frame clones are kept and a portion is missing. The sample lists roughly 81,000 clones; around 89% were seen once. V and J are TRBV4-2 and TRBJ1-1; D not resolved. The sequenced sample was peripheral blood. This receptor was obtained from a man in his 70s with active or convalescent COVID-19. The CDR3 here is CASSQGRQREAFF. The CDR3 DNA reads as TGTGCCAGCAGCCAAGGTCGGCAGCGTGAAGCTTTCTTT.